In its sample, the clone carrying this TCR beta chain was seen many times. Germline CDR1 is SNHLY and CDR2 is FYNNEI. CDR3 length: 15 residues. J was trimmed by 3 bases and V by 3 bases; bases with no gene match: 7. The data stem from a study of regulatory T cells in long-lasting Graves disease. Time point of the sample: newly diagnosed GD, antithyroid drugs for less than 3 months. From RNA extracted from PBMCs, the TCR library was made. Sequencing libraries for TCR beta were prepared with iRepertoire HTBI primers and Arm-PCR of CDR3 regions. In the authors' workflow: Looking across samples, the authors found 55 to 70 TRBV and some 13 TRBJ segments. TCRdb reprocessed the multiplex PCR reads via MiXCR and lists one record per CDR3 protein. TCRdb's processing, not the study's, gives the V and J calls here. The repertoire has about 500,000 distinct CDR3 sequences, 12% of them found once; the top ten carry 8.9%.

These sequences were also reported in another study, on T cells in Graves' hyperthyroidism and ophthalmopathy.

Sequencing was performed on peripheral blood mononuclear cells (PBMCs), taken at new diagnosis, from a patient treated with antithyroid drugs. The chain uses TRBV2 and TRBJ2-5, with 7 positions matching TRBD1. This clonotype was sampled from a woman aged 30 to 39 with Graves disease. CDR3 nucleotides: TGTGCCAGCAGTGACCTTGGGACAGCAAAAGAGACCCAGTACTTC. As protein: CASSDLGTAKETQYF.